This TCR beta chain was sequenced for a study of blood T cells in healthy people across ages (dated by TCRdb to between 2014 and 2016). For the wider study: Template switching captured roughly one uniquely barcoded TCR beta cDNA molecule per two T cells in model experiments. Four age groups were formed from the donors: young (average approximately 17 years), middle-aged (around 37), aged (about 62) and long-lived (roughly 81). Using deep sequencing normalized with unique cDNA molecular identifiers, the study measured how TCR beta repertoire diversity changes with age. To avoid experimental bias, donors of different ages were distributed randomly across sequencing lanes. For two donors (one aged 18 to 30 and one aged 80 or older), the study analyzed two additional independent replicas of 1 million unique cDNA reads from the same blood draw. The full study reports these points: The CMV infection status of donors was not known, potentially confounding age-related changes in expanded clonotypes. Bulk unsorted PBMC profiling prevented conclusive comparison of naive and antigen-experienced compartments. As age increased, observed TCR beta diversity per million T cells dropped in a roughly linear way, and a significant reduction was already evident by age about 36. A strong correlation was found between observed TCR beta diversity and the percentage of naive T cells measured by flow cytometry. Total diversity estimates from one million sequenced T cells were considered lower bounds and underestimates. Compared with the aged group, more naive CD4+ T cells, fewer expanded clones and increased TCR diversity were shown by the long-lived group, suggesting age selection.

The library was built by means of 5' RACE. Reads for this sample came from an Illumina HiSeq 2500. The second PCR ran for roughly 6 to 11 cycles and used a J-beta primer mix along with a sample-barcoded 5' primer. A unique molecular identifier was introduced onto each TCR beta cDNA molecule by a template-switch 5' adaptor carrying 12 random nucleotides. Each sample yielded at least 2.5 million CDR3-containing paired-end reads. First-strand cDNA was synthesized from all RNA with the Mint cDNA synthesis kit, primed by a TRBC-specific oligonucleotide. Following uracil-DNA glycosylase treatment, a first 18-cycle PCR with universal primers M1SS and BC2_uni_R was performed on all cDNA. For the original study's pipeline: For normalization, 1 million high-quality reads, each with a distinct molecular identifier, were randomly selected from each sample. Instead of being binned into consensus sequences, reads that shared molecular identifiers were thrown out. MiTCR, with a Q25 quality threshold and the strictest error-elimination algorithm, was used for CDR3 identification, clonotype clustering and error correction. A nonparametric unseen species model with Euler transformation was used to estimate lower-bound total TCR beta diversity. TCRdb passed the public sequencing reads through fastp at Q25 and MiXCR, retaining productive beta sequences. A single entry per CDR3 protein holds the most common genes and DNA from its merged rows. TCRdb's processing, not the study's, gives the V and J calls here. Recorded for this sample are 1.5 million or so distinct CDR3 sequences; about 42% of them occurred a single time. The ten biggest clones cover over 3.5% of the sample.

The sample holds a few counts of this clonotype. Its antigen is still unknown. No much larger clone is present one base from it, and per-base qualities are unavailable. The approximately 39 donors, aged about 6 to 100 years, were systemically healthy Caucasian individuals from Russia. Each donor gave about 9.2 milliliters of peripheral blood, drawn into EDTA-treated Vacutainer tubes. Ficoll-Paque density-gradient centrifugation was used to isolate PBMCs, with at least 6.5 million per sample. Trizol reagent was used to extract total RNA from PBMCs, with at least 6 micrograms per sample. For every donor, flow cytometry on a PBMC aliquot measured the percentage of naive CD45RAhigh/CD27high T cells. The sequence came from a woman aged 18-29 years in good health. The sample was blood.

The DNA sequence is given as TGCGCCAGCAGCCCGCAACGACGACAGGTCAACGAGCAGTACTTC. Its protein reads: CASSPQRRQVNEQYF. Recombination linked TRBV5-1 to TRBJ2-7, with a weak D call of TRBD1 (6 bases match). CDR1 and CDR2, per the germline V gene, are SGHRS and YFSETQ. V loses 4 bases, J loses 5 bases, and the germline ends lie 19 bases apart. Its CDR3 holds 15 amino acids, cysteine through phenylalanine. Only the CDR3 part of the read is kept: 45 bases, read in frame from the first base.